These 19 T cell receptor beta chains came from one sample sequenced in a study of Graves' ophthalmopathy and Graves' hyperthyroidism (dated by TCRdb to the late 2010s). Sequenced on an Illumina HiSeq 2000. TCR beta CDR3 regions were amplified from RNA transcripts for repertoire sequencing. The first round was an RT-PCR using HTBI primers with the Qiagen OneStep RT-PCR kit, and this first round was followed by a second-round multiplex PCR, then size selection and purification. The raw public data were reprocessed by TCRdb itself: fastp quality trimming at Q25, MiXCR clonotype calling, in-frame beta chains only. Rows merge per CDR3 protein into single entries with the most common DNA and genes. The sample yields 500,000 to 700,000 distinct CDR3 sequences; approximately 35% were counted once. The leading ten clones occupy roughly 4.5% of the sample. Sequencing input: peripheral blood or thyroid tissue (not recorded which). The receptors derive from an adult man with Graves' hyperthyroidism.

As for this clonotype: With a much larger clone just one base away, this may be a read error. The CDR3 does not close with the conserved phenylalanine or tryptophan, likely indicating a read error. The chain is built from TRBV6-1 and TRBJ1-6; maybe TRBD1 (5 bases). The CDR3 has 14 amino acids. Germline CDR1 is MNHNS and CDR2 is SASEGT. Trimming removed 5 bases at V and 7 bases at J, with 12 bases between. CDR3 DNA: TGTGCCAGCAGTTATCAGGGTCGAAATTCACCCCTCCACTAT. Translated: CASSYQGRNSPLHY.

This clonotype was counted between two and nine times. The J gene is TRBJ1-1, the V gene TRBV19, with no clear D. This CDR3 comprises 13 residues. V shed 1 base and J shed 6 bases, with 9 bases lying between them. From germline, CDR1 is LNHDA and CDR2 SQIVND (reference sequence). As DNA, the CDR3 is TGTGCCAGTAGTATAGCTAGTTTCTCTGAAGCTTTCTTT. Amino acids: CASSIASFSEAFF.

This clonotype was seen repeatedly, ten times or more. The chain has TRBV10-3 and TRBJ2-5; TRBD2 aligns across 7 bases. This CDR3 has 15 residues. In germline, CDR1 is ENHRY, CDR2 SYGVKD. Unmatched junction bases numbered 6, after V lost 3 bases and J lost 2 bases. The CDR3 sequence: CAISDAGGIQETQYF. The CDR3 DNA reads TGTGCCATCAGTGATGCCGGGGGGATACAAGAGACCCAGTACTTC.

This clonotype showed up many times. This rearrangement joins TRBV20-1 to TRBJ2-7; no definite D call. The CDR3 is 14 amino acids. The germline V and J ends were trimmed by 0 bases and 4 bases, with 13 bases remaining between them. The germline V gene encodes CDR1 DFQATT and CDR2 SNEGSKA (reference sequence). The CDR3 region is CSARERLKPYEQYF. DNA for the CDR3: TGCAGTGCTAGAGAAAGGCTAAAGCCTTACGAGCAGTACTTC.

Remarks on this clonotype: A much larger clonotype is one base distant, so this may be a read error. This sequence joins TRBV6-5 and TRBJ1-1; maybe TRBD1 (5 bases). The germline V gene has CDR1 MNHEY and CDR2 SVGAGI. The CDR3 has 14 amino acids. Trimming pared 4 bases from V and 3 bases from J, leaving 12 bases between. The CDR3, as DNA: TGTGCCAGCAGTTGGGGCAGTGGGGACACTGAAGCTTTCTTT. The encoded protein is CASSWGSGDTEAFF.

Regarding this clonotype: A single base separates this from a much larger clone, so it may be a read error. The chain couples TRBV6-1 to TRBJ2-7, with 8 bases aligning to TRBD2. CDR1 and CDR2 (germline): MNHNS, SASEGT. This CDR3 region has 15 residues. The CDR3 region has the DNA TGTGCCAACAGTGAAAAGGGAATAGCGGGGTACGAGCAGTACTTC. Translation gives CANSEKGIAGYEQYF.

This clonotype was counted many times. CDR3 DNA: TGTGCCAGCAGAACCCCACACGAGGGGCACCAGACCCAGTACTTC. It yields the protein CASRTPHEGHQTQYF. V is TRBV2 and J is TRBJ2-5; the D call may be TRBD1 or TRBD2 (5 bases each). The length of the CDR3 is 15 residues. Germline CDR1 is SNHLY and CDR2 is FYNNEI. Trimming stripped 6 bases from V and 6 bases from J, with 20 bases between.

The CDR3 is CASSFWGSGESNYGYTF. The CDR3 region has the DNA TGCGCCAGCAGCTTTTGGGGCAGCGGAGAATCTAACTATGGCTACACCTTC. V is TRBV5-1 and J is TRBJ1-2, with D possibly TRBD1 on 5 matching bases. The germline V gene encodes CDR1 SGHRS and CDR2 YFSETQ. This CDR3 has 17 amino acids. Trimming removed 2 bases at V and 0 bases at J, with 17 bases between.

The CDR3 coding sequence is TGCAGCGCGAGGACAGGGTGGGACACCATATATTTT. It codes for CSARTGWDTIYF. V usage is TRBV29-1 and J usage is TRBJ1-3; 8 positions agree with TRBD1. In germline, CDR1 is SQVTM, CDR2 ANQGSEA. With 7 bases clipped from V and 8 bases from J, the junction kept 7 bases outside the gene matches. The CDR3 has 12 residues.

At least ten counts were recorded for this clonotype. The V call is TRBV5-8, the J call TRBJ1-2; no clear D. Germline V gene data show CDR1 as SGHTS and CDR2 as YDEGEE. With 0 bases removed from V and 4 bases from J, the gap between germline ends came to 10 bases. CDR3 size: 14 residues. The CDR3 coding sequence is TGTGCCAGCAGCTTGGGAGGCAGCGGCTATGGCTACACCTTC. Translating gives CASSLGGSGYGYTF.

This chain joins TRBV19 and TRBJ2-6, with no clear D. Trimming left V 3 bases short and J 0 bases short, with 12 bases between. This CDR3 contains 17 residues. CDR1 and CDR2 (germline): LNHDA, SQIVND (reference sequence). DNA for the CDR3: TGTGCCAGTAGTATGGGATTTAACCCCTCTGGGGCCAACGTCCTGACTTTC. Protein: CASSMGFNPSGANVLTF.

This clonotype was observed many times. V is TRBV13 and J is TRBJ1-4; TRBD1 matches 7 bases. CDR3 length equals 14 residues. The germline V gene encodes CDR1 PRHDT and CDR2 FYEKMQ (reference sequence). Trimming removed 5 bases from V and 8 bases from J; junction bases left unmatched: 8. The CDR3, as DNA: TGTGCCAGCAGCGTGACAGGGAGAATGGAAAAACTGTTTTTT. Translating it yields CASSVTGRMEKLFF.

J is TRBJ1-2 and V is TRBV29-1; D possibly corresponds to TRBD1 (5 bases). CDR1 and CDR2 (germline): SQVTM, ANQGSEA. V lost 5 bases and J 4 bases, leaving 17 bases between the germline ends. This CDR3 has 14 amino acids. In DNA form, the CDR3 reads TGCAGCGTTCGACCAAGGGGCGGTAGCTATGGCTACACCTTC. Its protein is CSVRPRGGSYGYTF.

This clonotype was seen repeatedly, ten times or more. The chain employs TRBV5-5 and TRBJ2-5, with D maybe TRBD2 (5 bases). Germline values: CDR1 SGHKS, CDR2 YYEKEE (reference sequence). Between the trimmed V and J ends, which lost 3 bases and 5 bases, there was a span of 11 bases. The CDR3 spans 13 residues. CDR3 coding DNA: TGTGCCAGCAGCTCGGAGGTTCGGGAGACCCAGTACTTC. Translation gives CASSSEVRETQYF.

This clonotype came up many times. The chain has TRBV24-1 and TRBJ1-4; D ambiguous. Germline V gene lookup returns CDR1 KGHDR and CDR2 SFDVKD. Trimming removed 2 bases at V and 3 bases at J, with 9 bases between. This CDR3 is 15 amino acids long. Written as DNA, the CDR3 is TGTGCCACCAGTGATTCGAGCACTTCTAATGAAAAACTGTTTTTT. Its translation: CATSDSSTSNEKLFF.

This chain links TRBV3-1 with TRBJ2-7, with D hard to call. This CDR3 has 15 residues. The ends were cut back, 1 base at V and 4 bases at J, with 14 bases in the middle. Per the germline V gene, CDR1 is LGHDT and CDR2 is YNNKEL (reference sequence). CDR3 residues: CASSQGSGNSYEQYF. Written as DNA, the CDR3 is TGTGCCAGCAGCCAAGGATCAGGTAACAGTTACGAGCAGTACTTC.

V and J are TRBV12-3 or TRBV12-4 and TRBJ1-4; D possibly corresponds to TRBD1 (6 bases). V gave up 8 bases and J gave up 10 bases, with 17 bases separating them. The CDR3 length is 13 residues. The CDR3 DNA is TGTGCCAGCGGGCTTTGGGGGGGCGGAAAACTGTTTTTT. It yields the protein CASGLWGGGKLFF.

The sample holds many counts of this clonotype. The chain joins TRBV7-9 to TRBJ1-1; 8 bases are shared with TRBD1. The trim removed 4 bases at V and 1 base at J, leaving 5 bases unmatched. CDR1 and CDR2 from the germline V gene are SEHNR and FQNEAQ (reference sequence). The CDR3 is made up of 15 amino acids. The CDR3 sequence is CASSSGTGTNTEAFF. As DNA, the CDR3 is TGTGCCAGCAGCTCCGGGACAGGAACGAACACTGAAGCTTTCTTT.

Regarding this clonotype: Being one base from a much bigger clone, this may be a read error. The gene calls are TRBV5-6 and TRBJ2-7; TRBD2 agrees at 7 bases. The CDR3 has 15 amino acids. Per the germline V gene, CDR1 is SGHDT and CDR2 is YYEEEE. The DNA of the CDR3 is TGTACCAGCAGCTTCTTCTGGCAATCTAGCGGCGAGCAGTACTTC. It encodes CTSSFFWQSSGEQYF.